This TCR beta chain was identified in a study of a mutant IDH1 vaccine in newly diagnosed glioma. Study context: Vaccinations, eight in total, occurred in weeks 1, 3, 5, 7, 11, 15, 19, 23.

The ends were cut back, 4 bases at V and 1 base at J, with 9 bases in the middle. Germline values: CDR1 SGHRS, CDR2 YFSETQ. The CDR3 is 14 residues long. Details on this clone: Its target is unknown.

The sample's time point: week 5, during vaccination. Each dose delivered 300 ug of mutant IDH1 20-mer peptide subcutaneously with imiquimod. Sequenced by immunoSEQ multiplex PCR; TCRdb stores in-frame clones only, minus some. The sample has about 36,000 clones, 75% to 85% seen once. V and J are TRBV5-1 and TRBJ2-4; D perhaps matches TRBD1 (6 bases). The sequencing here drew on PBMCs, taken from a glioma patient whose treatment included an IDH1 peptide vaccine. This clonotype was sampled from a man in his fifties with glioma. The CDR3 reads CASSAQGAKNIQYF. Here the CDR3 DNA reads TGCGCCAGCAGCGCCCAGGGGGCCAAAAACATTCAGTACTTC.